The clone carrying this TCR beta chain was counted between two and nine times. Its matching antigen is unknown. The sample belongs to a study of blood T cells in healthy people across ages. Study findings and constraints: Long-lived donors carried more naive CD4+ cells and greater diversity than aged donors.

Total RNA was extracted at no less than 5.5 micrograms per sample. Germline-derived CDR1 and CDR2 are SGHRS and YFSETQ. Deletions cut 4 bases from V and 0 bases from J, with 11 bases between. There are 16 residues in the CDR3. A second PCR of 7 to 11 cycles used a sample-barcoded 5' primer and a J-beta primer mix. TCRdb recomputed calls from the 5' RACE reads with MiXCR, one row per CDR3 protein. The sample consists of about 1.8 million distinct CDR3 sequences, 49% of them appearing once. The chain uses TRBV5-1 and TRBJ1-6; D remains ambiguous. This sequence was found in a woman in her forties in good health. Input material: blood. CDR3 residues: CASSHRGSSYNSPLHF. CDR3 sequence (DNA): TGCGCCAGCAGCCACCGAGGGAGCTCCTATAATTCACCCCTCCACTTT.